This entry lists 15 T cell receptor beta chains sequenced from one sample in a study of blood T cells in healthy people across ages. The second PCR ran roughly 6 to 12 cycles with a sample-barcoded 5' primer and J-beta primers. TCRdb re-called the 5' RACE reads with MiXCR, one entry per CDR3 protein. The profile shows about 840,000 distinct CDR3 sequences, 29% of them singletons. The data also belong to a second study, concerning T cells of mothers and their children.

Sequencing was carried out using blood. Receptor source: a middle-aged woman in good health.

This chain uses TRBV6-6 with TRBJ2-3, with 13 bases aligning to TRBD2. V gave up 5 bases and J gave up 6 bases; unmatched junction bases: 5. Germline V lookup: CDR1 MNHNY, CDR2 SVGAGI (reference sequence). The CDR3 runs to 15 residues. The CDR3 DNA sequence: TGTGCCAGCAGTATGACTAGCGGGGGGCGGGATACGCAGTATTTT. This sequence encodes CASSMTSGGRDTQYF.

This clonotype showed up many times. This chain uses TRBV6-2 or TRBV6-3 with TRBJ1-2; 8 bases are shared with TRBD1. Germline CDR1 reads MNHEY; CDR2 reads SVGEGT. J gave up 7 bases and V 2 bases, and 6 bases lay outside the gene matches. There are 14 residues in the CDR3. CDR3 loop: CASSYPGQGIGYTF. The CDR3, as DNA: TGTGCCAGCAGTTACCCTGGACAGGGTATTGGCTACACCTTC.

This clonotype was seen at least ten times. The rearrangement uses TRBV5-1 and TRBJ2-1, with D tentatively TRBD1 or TRBD2 (5 bases each). V lost 3 bases and J 5 bases, leaving 15 bases between the germline ends. Germline values: CDR1 SGHRS, CDR2 YFSETQ. The CDR3 contains 15 residues. As DNA, the CDR3 is TGCGCCAGCAGCTGGGGGAGAGGCTTTAACAATGAGCAGTTCTTC. This translates into CASSWGRGFNNEQFF.

With regard to this clonotype: Germline is not matched at one junction end, which may reflect a read error. V gene TRBV7-9 combines with J gene TRBJ1-2; weak D call: TRBD1 (5 bases). The V gene's germline CDR1 is SEHNR and CDR2 FQNEAQ (reference sequence). CDR3 length: 15 amino acids. The CDR3 DNA reads as TGTACCAGCAGCTTAGCGCTAGGACACCTCGGGGGCTACACCTTC. Its translation: CTSSLALGHLGGYTF. Supplemented by reference TRBV7-9 and TRBJ1-2, the full variable domain reads DTGVSQNPRHKITKRGQNVTFRCDPISEHNRLYWYRQTLGQGPEFLTYFQNEAQLEKSRLLSDRFSAERPKGSFSTLEIQRTEQGDSAMYLCTSSLALGHLGGYTFGSGTRLTVV.

To note about this clonotype: Here the CDR3 omits its conserved ending phenylalanine or tryptophan, so a read error is the likely source. V is TRBV28 and J is TRBJ2-1, with TRBD2 identical over 15 bases. The CDR3 runs 19 residues. The germline V gene has CDR1 MDHEN and CDR2 SYDVKM. V was clipped by 6 bases and J by 10 bases; unmatched bases: 19. The CDR3 nucleotides are TGTGCCAGCAGCCCGGGACTAGCGGGGGGCCCCCAGCGGGGACTAGAGCAGTTCTTA. Translated: CASSPGLAGGPQRGLEQFL.

V gene TRBV24-1 combines with J gene TRBJ1-1; tentative D call: TRBD1 (5 bases). CDR1 is KGHDR and CDR2 is SFDVKD in the germline V gene. The V end was cut by 5 bases, the J end by 8 bases, with 11 bases between. This CDR3 is built from 12 residues. The CDR3 DNA reads as TGTGCCACCAGTGGATGGGGACCCGAAGCTTTCTTT. Protein product: CATSGWGPEAFF.

To note about this clonotype: The junction differs from germline at one of its ends, possibly a read error. The rearrangement joins TRBV7-6 to TRBJ2-5; 9 positions match TRBD1. Germline V gives CDR1 SGHVS, CDR2 FNYEAQ. This CDR3 is 15 amino acids long. CDR3: CVSSLTGGAGETQYF. The CDR3 DNA follows: TGTGTCAGCAGCTTAACAGGGGGCGCAGGAGAGACCCAGTACTTC.

This clonotype was counted many times. The rearrangement joins TRBV29-1 to TRBJ2-7; 7 bases line up with TRBD1. V trimming: 0 bases; J trimming: 5 bases; junction bases outside the gene matches: 7. The CDR3 runs 14 residues. Germline CDR1 is SQVTM and CDR2 is ANQGSEA. Here the CDR3 reads CSVEDPGQANEQYF. CDR3 nucleotide sequence: TGCAGCGTTGAAGATCCTGGACAGGCCAACGAGCAGTACTTC.

This clonotype was seen a single time. J is TRBJ1-5 and V is TRBV6-1; a weak D match, TRBD1 (6 bases). Germline assignment: CDR1 MNHNS and CDR2 SASEGT. Deletions cut 4 bases from V and 0 bases from J, with 10 bases between. The CDR3 spans 15 residues. CDR3 amino acids: CASSGTVNSNQPQHF. CDR3 DNA sequence: TGTGCCAGCAGTGGGACAGTGAATAGCAATCAGCCCCAGCATTTT.

The chain combines TRBV11-2 with TRBJ2-3, with D maybe TRBD1 (5 bases). CDR1 and CDR2 (germline): SGHAT, FQNNGV. Deletions cut 1 base from V and 2 bases from J, with 10 bases between. The CDR3 spans 15 residues. The CDR3: CASSLGRDNTDTQYF. The CDR3 coding sequence is TGTGCCAGCAGCTTAGGCAGGGATAACACAGATACGCAGTATTTT.

V is TRBV7-9 and J is TRBJ1-3; no reliable D call. Germline V gene lookup returns CDR1 SEHNR and CDR2 FQNEAQ (reference sequence). V was shortened by 1 base and J by 0 bases, with 10 bases between the two germline ends. The CDR3 totals 16 residues. Here the CDR3 reads CASSLDLGVSGNTIYF. As DNA, the CDR3 is TGTGCCAGCAGCTTAGATCTGGGAGTCTCTGGAAACACCATATATTTT.

This clonotype was seen only a few times. The rearrangement uses TRBV5-1 and TRBJ2-3; D is perhaps TRBD2 (6 bases). Trimming shortened V by 0 bases and J by 3 bases, and 20 bases separated the two germline ends. CDR1 is SGHRS, CDR2 YFSETQ, per germline. The CDR3 length is 18 residues. As DNA, the CDR3 is TGCGCCAGCAGCTTGGGAACCGCGGGGAGCAGACTTACAGATACGCAGTATTTT. Its protein product is CASSLGTAGSRLTDTQYF.

This clonotype was counted only a few times. The chain links TRBV28 to TRBJ1-2; no reliable D call. The germline CDR1 and CDR2 sequences are MDHEN and SYDVKM. Between the trimmed V and J ends, which lost 2 bases and 8 bases, there was a span of 6 bases. CDR3 length equals 11 residues. The CDR3, as DNA: TGTGCCAGCAGTTTAGGTCGGGGCTACACCTTC. Translated: CASSLGRGYTF.

This clonotype was detected a few times. V and J are TRBV2 and TRBJ2-1; weak D call: TRBD2 (6 bases). Germline V gene sequence: CDR1 SNHLY, CDR2 FYNNEI. The length of the CDR3 is 14 residues. The V end lost 8 bases, the J end lost 3 bases, and 14 bases lay between the germline ends. The DNA of the CDR3 is TGTGCCAGCGCCGGGGGACTGGGCTACAATGAGCAGTTCTTC. This encodes CASAGGLGYNEQFF.

The table lists this clonotype with a few counts. This chain joins TRBV6-2 or TRBV6-3 and TRBJ2-3; D possibly matches TRBD1 or TRBD2 (5 bases each). The CDR3 sequence is 15 residues long. Per germline, CDR1 MNHEY and CDR2 SVGEGT. V was trimmed by 1 base and J by 2 bases, leaving 10 bases between them. The CDR3 DNA follows: TGTGCCAGCAGTTACTACGGGGACCCCACAGATACGCAGTATTTT. It specifies CASSYYGDPTDTQYF.